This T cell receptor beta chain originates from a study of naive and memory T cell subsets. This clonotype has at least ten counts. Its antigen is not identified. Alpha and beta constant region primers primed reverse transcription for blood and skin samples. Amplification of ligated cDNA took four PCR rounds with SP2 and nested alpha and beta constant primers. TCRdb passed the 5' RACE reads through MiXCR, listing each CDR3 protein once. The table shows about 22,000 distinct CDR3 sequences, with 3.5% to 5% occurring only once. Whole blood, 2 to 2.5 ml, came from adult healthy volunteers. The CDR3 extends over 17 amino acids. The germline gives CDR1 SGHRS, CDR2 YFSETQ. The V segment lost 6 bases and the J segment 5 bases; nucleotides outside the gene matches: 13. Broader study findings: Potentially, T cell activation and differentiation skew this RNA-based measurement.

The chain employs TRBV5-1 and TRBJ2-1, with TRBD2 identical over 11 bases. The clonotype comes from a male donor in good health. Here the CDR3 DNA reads TGCGCCAGCACCTCACTCCCGGGACTAGCGGTACACAATGAGCAGTTCTTC. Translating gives CASTSLPGLAVHNEQFF.